This T cell receptor beta chain was sequenced for a study of T cell responses to AZD1222 COVID-19 vaccine. Study overall: Second-dose schedules of about 4 or about 12 weeks were combined.

CDR3 length equals 13 residues. Germline V gene data show CDR1 as SGHTA and CDR2 as FQGNSA. Trimming took off 5 bases at V and 4 bases at J, with 12 bases between the two ends. Study-wide results and caveats: Samples come after the peak T cell response, not at day 14. Just a handful of AZD1222 recipients were seropositive at baseline. Clonal diversity was possibly underestimated; the donors were predominantly white British and more often female.

As regards this clone: Antigen unknown.

The data were produced by immunoSEQ multiplex PCR, yet TCRdb's version contains in-frame clones alone and is incomplete. The sample contains roughly 150,000 clones, under 95% of which appear only once. The TCR was taken from an adult in good health. This sequence joins TRBV7-2 and TRBJ2-7; D perhaps matches TRBD1 (6 bases). Here the sequenced sample was peripheral blood, taken on day 0 of AZD1222 vaccination. The CDR3 sequence is CASSPDRLYEQYF. The CDR3 DNA is TGTGCCAGCAGCCCAGACAGGCTATACGAGCAGTACTTC.